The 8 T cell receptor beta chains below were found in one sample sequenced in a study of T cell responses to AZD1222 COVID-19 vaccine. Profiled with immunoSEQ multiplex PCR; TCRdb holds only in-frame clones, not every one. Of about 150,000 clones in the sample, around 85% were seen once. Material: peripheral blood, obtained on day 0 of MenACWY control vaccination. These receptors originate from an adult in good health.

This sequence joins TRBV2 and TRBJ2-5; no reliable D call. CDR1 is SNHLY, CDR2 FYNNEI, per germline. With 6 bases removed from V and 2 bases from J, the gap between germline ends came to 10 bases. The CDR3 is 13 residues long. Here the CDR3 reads CASRGYGQETQYF. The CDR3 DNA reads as TGTGCCAGCAGGGGGTATGGTCAAGAGACCCAGTACTTC.

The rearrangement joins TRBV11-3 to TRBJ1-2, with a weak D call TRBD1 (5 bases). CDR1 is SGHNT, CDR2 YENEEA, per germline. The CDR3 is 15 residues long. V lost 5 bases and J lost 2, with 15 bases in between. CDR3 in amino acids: CASSPMGEQNYGYTF. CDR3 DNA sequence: TGTGCCAGCAGCCCAATGGGGGAACAGAACTATGGCTACACCTTC.

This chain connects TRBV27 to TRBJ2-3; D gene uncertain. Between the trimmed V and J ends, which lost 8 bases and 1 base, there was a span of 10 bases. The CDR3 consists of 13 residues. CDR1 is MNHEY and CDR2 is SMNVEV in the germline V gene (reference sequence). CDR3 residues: CASGLRGTDTQYF. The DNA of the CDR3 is TGTGCCAGCGGGCTTCGGGGCACAGATACGCAGTATTTT.

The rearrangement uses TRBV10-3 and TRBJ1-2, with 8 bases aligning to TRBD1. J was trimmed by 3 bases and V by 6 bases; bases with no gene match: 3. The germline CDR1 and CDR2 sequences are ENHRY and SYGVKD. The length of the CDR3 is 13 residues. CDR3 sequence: CAISQGADYGYTF. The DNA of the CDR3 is TGTGCCATCAGCCAGGGGGCGGACTATGGCTACACCTTC.

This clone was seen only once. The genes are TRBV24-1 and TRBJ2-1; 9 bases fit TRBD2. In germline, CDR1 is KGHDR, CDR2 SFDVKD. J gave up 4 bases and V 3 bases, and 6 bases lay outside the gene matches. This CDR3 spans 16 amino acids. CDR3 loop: CATSDPTSGRYNEQFF. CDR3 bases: TGTGCCACCAGTGATCCGACTAGCGGAAGGTACAATGAGCAGTTCTTC.

CDR3 bases: TGTGCCACCAGTGATTGGGACGGAACCGGGGAGCTGTTTTTT. The encoded protein is CATSDWDGTGELFF. The rearrangement joins TRBV24-1 to TRBJ2-2; D could derive from TRBD1 or TRBD2 (5 bases each). This CDR3 region has 14 residues. V lost 2 bases and J lost 5, with 8 bases in between. From germline, CDR1 is KGHDR and CDR2 SFDVKD.

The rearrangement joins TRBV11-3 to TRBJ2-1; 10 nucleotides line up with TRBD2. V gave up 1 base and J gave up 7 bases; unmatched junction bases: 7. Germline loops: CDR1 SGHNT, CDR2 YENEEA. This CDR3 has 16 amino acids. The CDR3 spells CASSLGPSGSRNEQFF. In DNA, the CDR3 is TGTGCCAGCAGCTTAGGCCCTAGCGGGAGTCGTAATGAGCAGTTCTTC.

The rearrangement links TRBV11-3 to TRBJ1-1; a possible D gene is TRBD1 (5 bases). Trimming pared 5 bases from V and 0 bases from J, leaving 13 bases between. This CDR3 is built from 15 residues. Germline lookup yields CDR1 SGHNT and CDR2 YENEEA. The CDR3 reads CASSARQFLNTEAFF. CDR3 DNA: TGTGCCAGCAGCGCCCGACAGTTCTTGAACACTGAAGCTTTCTTT.